This T cell receptor (beta chain) was recorded in a study of blood T cells in healthy people across ages. Overall study findings and caveats: The fall in TCR beta diversity per million T cells was roughly linear with age.

About 10 milliliters of peripheral blood were drawn from each donor into EDTA-treated tubes. A sample-barcoded 5' primer and a J-beta primer mix were used in a second PCR of about 7 to 12 cycles. Every cDNA molecule carried a tag from a template-switch adaptor bearing 12 random nucleotides. The yield of each sample was at least 3 million CDR3-containing paired-end reads. One entry per CDR3 protein results from TCRdb running MiXCR on the 5' RACE reads. Among about 640,000 distinct CDR3 sequences listed, 58% were seen once. In the case of this clonotype: Its specificity is not known.

CDR1 and CDR2 from the germline V gene are SEHNR and FQNEAQ (reference sequence). Between the trimmed V and J ends, which lost 6 bases and 1 base, there was a span of 11 bases. The CDR3 is made up of 14 amino acids. Specimen: blood. The chain combines TRBV7-9 with TRBJ2-3; D is undetermined. The origin of this receptor is a man in his fifties or sixties in good health. This chain's CDR3 is CASSPIQGTDTQYF. DNA of the CDR3: TGTGCCAGCAGTCCCATTCAGGGCACAGATACGCAGTATTTT.